One and the same sample provided the 6 T cell receptor beta chains below, sequenced in a study of brain T cells in children with intractable seizures. TCRdb's copy holds only in-frame clones and misses some; the assay was immunoSEQ multiplex PCR. The sample holds tens of thousands of clones; around 90% are singletons and the top ten take around 24%. The sample in question was peripheral blood, obtained at surgery. Source of these receptors: a girl aged 2 to 10 with Rasmussen encephalitis and intractable seizures.

This clone was seen only once. The genes are TRBV6-5 and TRBJ2-7, with 11 nucleotides matching TRBD1. Germline V gene data show CDR1 as MNHEY and CDR2 as SVGAGI. Trimming at V came to 6 bases and at J to 7 bases, leaving 11 bases not matched to a gene. This CDR3 has 15 amino acids. CDR3 region: CASSLWTGGVWEQYF. In nucleotides, the CDR3 is TGTGCCAGCAGCCTATGGACAGGGGGCGTGTGGGAGCAGTACTTC.

This chain uses TRBV5-6 with TRBJ2-7, with TRBD1 identical over 10 bases. CDR1 and CDR2 (germline): SGHDT, YYEEEE. This CDR3 has 12 residues. J was trimmed by 6 bases and V by 7 bases; bases with no gene match: 4. The CDR3 here is CASGDRGFEQYF. DNA of the CDR3: TGTGCCAGCGGGGACAGGGGTTTCGAGCAGTACTTC.

The J gene is TRBJ1-1, the V gene TRBV4-2; possibly TRBD1 for D (6 bases). Trimming pared 0 bases from V and 5 bases from J, leaving 13 bases between. Germline values: CDR1 LGHNA, CDR2 YNFKEQ. The CDR3 has 15 residues. CDR3 region: CASSQDWGGQTEAFF. CDR3 nucleotide sequence: TGTGCCAGCAGCCAAGATTGGGGGGGCCAGACTGAAGCTTTCTTT.

The rearrangement uses TRBV5-5 and TRBJ1-4, with D perhaps matching TRBD1 (5 bases). V lost 0 bases to trimming and J lost 1 base, with 10 bases between them. The germline V gene has CDR1 SGHKS and CDR2 YYEKEE (reference sequence). This CDR3 contains 16 residues. The CDR3 DNA reads as TGTGCCAGCAGCTTGGCCAGGGTTGGAACTAATGAAAAACTGTTTTTT. Its protein is CASSLARVGTNEKLFF.

This chain connects TRBV4-1 to TRBJ1-1, with D tentatively TRBD1 (5 bases). V was shortened by 4 bases and J by 7 bases, with 16 bases between the two germline ends. Germline CDR1 MGHRA, CDR2 YSYEKL. The CDR3 is 14 residues long. CDR3 residues: CASSPIGRGREAFF. The CDR3 DNA reads TGCGCCAGCAGCCCTATAGGGAGGGGCCGTGAAGCTTTCTTT.

J is TRBJ1-1 and V is TRBV19; D not certain. V shed 5 bases and J shed 5 bases, with 15 bases lying between them. This CDR3 has 14 residues. Looked up from germline, CDR1 is LNHDA and CDR2 is SQIVND (reference sequence). The CDR3 spells CASSVRVGRTEAFF. The CDR3 coding sequence is TGTGCCAGTAGTGTCCGTGTGGGGAGGACTGAAGCTTTCTTT.